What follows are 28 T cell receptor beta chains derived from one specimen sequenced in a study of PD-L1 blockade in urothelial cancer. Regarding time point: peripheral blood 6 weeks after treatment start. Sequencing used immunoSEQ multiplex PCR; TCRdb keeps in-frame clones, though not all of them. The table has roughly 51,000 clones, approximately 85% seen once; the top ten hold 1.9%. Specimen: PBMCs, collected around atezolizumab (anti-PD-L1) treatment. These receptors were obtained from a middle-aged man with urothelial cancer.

The CDR3 reads CAIRTSGLSYEQYF. For the CDR3, the DNA is TGTGCCATCAGGACTTCCGGGTTATCCTACGAGCAGTACTTC. V usage is TRBV10-3 and J usage is TRBJ2-7; no firm D call. The germline gives CDR1 ENHRY, CDR2 SYGVKD. V was shortened by 6 bases and J by 1 base, with 13 bases between the two germline ends. The CDR3 length is 14 residues.

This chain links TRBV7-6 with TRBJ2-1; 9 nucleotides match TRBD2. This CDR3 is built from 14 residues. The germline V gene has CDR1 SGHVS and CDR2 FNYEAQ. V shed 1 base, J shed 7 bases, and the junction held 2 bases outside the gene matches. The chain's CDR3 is CASSLGLAANEQFF. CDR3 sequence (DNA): TGTGCCAGCAGCTTAGGACTAGCGGCGAATGAGCAGTTCTTC.

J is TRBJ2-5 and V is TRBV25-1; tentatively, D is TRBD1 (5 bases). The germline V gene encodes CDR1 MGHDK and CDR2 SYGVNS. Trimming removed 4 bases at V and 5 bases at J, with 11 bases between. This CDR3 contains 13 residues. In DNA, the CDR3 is TGTGCCAGCAGTGCCTGGGGCGAGGAGACCCAGTACTTC. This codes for CASSAWGEETQYF.

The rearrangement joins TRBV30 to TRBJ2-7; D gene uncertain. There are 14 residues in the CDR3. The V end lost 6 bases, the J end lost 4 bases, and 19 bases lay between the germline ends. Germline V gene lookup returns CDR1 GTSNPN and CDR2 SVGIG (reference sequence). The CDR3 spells CACAPPRREYEQYF. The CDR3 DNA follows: TGTGCCTGCGCCCCTCCGCGGCGAGAATACGAGCAGTACTTC.

This chain's CDR3 is CASSRETSGATGELFF. DNA of the CDR3: TGTGCCAGCTCACGCGAGACTAGCGGGGCCACCGGGGAGCTGTTTTTT. The rearrangement uses TRBV18 and TRBJ2-2; 11 bases are shared with TRBD2. In germline, CDR1 is KGHSH, CDR2 LQKENI. The CDR3 is made up of 16 amino acids. The V segment lost 4 bases and the J segment 4 bases; nucleotides outside the gene matches: 5.

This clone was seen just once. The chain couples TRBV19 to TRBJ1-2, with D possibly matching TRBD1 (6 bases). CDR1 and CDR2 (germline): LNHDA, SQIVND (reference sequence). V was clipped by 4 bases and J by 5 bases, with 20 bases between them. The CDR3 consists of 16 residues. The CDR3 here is CASSNEGGARRYGYTF. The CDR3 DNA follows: TGTGCCAGTAGTAACGAAGGGGGGGCGCGAAGATATGGCTACACCTTC.

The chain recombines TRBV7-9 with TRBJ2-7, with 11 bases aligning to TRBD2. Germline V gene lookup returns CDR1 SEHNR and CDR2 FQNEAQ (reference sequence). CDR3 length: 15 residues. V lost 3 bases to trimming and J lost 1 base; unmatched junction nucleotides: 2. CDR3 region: CASSFSGGASYEQYF. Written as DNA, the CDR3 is TGTGCCAGCAGCTTTAGCGGGGGGGCTTCCTACGAGCAGTACTTC.

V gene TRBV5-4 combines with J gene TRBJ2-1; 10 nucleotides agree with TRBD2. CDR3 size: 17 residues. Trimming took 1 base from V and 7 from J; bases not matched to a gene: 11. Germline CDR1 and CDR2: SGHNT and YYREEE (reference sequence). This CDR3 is CASSLKLSGGAENEQFF. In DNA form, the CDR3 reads TGTGCCAGCAGCTTGAAACTGAGCGGGGGGGCAGAAAATGAGCAGTTCTTC.

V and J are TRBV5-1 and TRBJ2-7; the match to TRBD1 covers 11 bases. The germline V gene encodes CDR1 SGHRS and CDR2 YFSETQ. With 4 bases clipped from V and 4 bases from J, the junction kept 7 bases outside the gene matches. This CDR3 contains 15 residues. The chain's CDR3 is CASSPWDRGSYEQYF. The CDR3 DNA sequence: TGCGCCAGCAGCCCTTGGGACAGGGGGAGTTACGAGCAGTACTTC. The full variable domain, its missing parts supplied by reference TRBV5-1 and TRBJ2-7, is KAGVTQTPRYLIKTRGQQVTLSCSPISGHRSVSWYQQTPGQGLQFLFEYFSETQRNKGNFPGRFSGRQFSNSRSEMNVSTLELGDSALYLCASSPWDRGSYEQYFGPGTRLTVT.

CDR3 coding DNA: TGTGCCAGCAGGGGAGCGGGAGCTGGTTACGAGCAGTACTTC. This translates into CASRGAGAGYEQYF. This chain connects TRBV27 to TRBJ2-7; 8 bases are shared with TRBD2. The germline V gene has CDR1 MNHEY and CDR2 SMNVEV (reference sequence). The CDR3 covers 14 residues. Trimming took 6 bases from V and 4 from J; bases not matched to a gene: 8.

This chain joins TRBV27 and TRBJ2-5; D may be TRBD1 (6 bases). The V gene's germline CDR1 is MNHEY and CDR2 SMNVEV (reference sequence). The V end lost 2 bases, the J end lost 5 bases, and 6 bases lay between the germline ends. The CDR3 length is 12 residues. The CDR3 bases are TGTGCCAGCAGTTTAACAGGGGAGACCCAGTACTTC. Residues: CASSLTGETQYF.

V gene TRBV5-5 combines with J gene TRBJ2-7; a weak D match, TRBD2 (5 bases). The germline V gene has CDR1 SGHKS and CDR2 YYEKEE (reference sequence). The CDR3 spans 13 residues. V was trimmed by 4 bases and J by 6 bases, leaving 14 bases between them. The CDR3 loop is CASSPPRGTEQYF. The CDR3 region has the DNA TGTGCCAGCAGCCCCCCTCGGGGAACCGAGCAGTACTTC.

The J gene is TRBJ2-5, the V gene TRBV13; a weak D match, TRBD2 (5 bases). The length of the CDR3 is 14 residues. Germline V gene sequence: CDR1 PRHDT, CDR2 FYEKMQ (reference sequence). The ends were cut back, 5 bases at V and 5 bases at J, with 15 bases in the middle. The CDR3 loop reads CASSHIGSGETQYF. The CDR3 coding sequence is TGTGCCAGCAGCCATATTGGGAGCGGCGAGACCCAGTACTTC.

The CDR3 is CASSLEFGSLYEQYF. The CDR3 DNA reads as TGTGCCAGCAGCTTAGAGTTCGGGTCGCTCTACGAGCAGTACTTC. The chain uses TRBV11-2 and TRBJ2-7; D is uncertain. The CDR3 has 15 amino acids. CDR1 and CDR2 (germline): SGHAT, FQNNGV. Trimming pared 0 bases from V and 3 bases from J, leaving 12 bases between. Looking up the rest from reference TRBV11-2 and TRBJ2-7 gives the full variable domain: EAGVAQSPRYKIIEKRQSVAFWCNPISGHATLYWYQQILGQGPKLLIQFQNNGVVDDSQLPKDRFSAERLKGVDSTLKIQPAKLEDSAVYLCASSLEFGSLYEQYFGPGTRLTVT.

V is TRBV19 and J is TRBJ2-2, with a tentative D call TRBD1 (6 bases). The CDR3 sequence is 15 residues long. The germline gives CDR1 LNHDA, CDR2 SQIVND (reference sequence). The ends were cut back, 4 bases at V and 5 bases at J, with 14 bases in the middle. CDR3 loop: CASSSPGARTGELFF. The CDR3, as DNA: TGTGCCAGTAGTAGTCCAGGGGCTAGGACCGGGGAGCTGTTTTTT.

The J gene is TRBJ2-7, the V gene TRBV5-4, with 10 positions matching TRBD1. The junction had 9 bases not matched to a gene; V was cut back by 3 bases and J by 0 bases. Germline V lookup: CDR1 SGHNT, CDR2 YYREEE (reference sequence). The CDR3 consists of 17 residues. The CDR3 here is CASSSPRDRGSSYEQYF. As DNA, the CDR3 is TGTGCCAGCAGCTCTCCCCGGGACAGGGGAAGCTCCTACGAGCAGTACTTC.

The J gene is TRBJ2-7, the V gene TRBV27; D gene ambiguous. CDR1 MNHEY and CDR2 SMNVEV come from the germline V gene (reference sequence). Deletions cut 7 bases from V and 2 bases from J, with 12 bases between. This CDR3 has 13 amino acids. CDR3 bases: TGTGCCAGCAAACCCCGTGGAGCCTACGAGCAGTACTTC. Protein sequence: CASKPRGAYEQYF.

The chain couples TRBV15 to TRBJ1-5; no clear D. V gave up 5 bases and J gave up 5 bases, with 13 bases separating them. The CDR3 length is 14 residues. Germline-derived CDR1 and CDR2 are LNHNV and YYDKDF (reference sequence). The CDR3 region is CATSRSGGDQPQHF. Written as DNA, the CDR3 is TGTGCCACCAGCCGAAGCGGCGGAGATCAGCCCCAGCATTTT.

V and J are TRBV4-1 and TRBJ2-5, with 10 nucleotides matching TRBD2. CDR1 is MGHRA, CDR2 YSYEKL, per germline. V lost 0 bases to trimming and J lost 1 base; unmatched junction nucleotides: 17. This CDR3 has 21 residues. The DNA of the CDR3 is TGCGCCAGCAGCCAAGAGGGCCCCCAAGCGGGGGGGAAATTTGGCCAAGAGACCCAGTACTTC. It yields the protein CASSQEGPQAGGKFGQETQYF.

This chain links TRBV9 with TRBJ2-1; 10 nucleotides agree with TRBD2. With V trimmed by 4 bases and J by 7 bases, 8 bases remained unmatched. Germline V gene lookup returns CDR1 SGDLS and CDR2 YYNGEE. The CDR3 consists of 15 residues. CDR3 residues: CASSPLAGSGNEQFF. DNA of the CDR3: TGTGCCAGCAGCCCACTAGCGGGGTCAGGGAATGAGCAGTTCTTC.

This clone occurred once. Written as DNA, the CDR3 is TGCGCCAGCAGCCGTCGGGGGGCGGGGGCAGATACGCAGTATTTT. As protein: CASSRRGAGADTQYF. The chain joins TRBV4-1 to TRBJ2-3; possibly TRBD2 for D (7 bases). V lost 4 bases and J lost 4, with 15 bases in between. CDR1 and CDR2 from the germline V gene are MGHRA and YSYEKL. The CDR3 extends over 15 amino acids.

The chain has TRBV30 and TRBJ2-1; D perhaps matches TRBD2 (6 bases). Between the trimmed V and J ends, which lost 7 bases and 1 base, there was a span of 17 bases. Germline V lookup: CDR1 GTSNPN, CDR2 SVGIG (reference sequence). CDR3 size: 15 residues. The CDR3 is CALRPGVFSYNEQFF. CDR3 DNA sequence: TGTGCCTTGCGACCGGGAGTATTTTCCTACAATGAGCAGTTCTTC.

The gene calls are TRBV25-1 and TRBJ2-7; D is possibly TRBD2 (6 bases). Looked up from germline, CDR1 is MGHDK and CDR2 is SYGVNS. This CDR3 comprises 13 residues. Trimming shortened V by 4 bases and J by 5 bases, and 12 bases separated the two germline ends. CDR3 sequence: CASSGRGINEQYF. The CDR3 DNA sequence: TGTGCCAGCAGTGGCCGGGGGATTAACGAGCAGTACTTC.

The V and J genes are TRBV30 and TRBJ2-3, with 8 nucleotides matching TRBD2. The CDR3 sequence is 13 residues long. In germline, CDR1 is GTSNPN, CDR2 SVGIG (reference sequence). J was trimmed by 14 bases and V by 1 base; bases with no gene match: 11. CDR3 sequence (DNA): TGTGCCTGGAGTGCACAAGGACTAGCAACCCCGTATTTT. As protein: CAWSAQGLATPYF.

In nucleotides, the CDR3 is TGTGCCAGCAGCGTAAAGGGACAGGGAGGTGAGCAGTTCTTC. Translating it yields CASSVKGQGGEQFF. This chain connects TRBV9 to TRBJ2-1, with 9 bases matching TRBD1. V lost 1 base to trimming and J lost 9 bases; unmatched junction nucleotides: 5. Germline V gene data show CDR1 as SGDLS and CDR2 as YYNGEE. The CDR3 is made up of 14 amino acids.

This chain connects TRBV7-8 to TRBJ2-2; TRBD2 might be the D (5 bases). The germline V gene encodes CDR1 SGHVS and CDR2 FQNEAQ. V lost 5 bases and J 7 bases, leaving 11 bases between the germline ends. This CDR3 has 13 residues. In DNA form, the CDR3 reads TGTGCCAGCAGCCGAGGGATGTTCGGGGAGCTGTTTTTT. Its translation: CASSRGMFGELFF.

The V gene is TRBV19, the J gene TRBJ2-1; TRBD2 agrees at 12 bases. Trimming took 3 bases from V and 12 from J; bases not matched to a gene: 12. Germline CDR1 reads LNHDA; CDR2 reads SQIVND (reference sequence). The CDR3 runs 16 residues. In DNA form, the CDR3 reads TGTGCCAGTAGTATTGATACTAGCGGGGGGATATTAAGGCAGTTCTTC. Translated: CASSIDTSGGILRQFF.

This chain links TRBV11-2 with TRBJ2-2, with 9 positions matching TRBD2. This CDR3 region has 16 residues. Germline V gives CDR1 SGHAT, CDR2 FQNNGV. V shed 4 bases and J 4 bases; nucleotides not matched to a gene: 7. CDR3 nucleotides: TGTGCCAGCAGCTCCGCGGGAGGGCCAAGCACCGGGGAGCTGTTTTTT. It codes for CASSSAGGPSTGELFF.